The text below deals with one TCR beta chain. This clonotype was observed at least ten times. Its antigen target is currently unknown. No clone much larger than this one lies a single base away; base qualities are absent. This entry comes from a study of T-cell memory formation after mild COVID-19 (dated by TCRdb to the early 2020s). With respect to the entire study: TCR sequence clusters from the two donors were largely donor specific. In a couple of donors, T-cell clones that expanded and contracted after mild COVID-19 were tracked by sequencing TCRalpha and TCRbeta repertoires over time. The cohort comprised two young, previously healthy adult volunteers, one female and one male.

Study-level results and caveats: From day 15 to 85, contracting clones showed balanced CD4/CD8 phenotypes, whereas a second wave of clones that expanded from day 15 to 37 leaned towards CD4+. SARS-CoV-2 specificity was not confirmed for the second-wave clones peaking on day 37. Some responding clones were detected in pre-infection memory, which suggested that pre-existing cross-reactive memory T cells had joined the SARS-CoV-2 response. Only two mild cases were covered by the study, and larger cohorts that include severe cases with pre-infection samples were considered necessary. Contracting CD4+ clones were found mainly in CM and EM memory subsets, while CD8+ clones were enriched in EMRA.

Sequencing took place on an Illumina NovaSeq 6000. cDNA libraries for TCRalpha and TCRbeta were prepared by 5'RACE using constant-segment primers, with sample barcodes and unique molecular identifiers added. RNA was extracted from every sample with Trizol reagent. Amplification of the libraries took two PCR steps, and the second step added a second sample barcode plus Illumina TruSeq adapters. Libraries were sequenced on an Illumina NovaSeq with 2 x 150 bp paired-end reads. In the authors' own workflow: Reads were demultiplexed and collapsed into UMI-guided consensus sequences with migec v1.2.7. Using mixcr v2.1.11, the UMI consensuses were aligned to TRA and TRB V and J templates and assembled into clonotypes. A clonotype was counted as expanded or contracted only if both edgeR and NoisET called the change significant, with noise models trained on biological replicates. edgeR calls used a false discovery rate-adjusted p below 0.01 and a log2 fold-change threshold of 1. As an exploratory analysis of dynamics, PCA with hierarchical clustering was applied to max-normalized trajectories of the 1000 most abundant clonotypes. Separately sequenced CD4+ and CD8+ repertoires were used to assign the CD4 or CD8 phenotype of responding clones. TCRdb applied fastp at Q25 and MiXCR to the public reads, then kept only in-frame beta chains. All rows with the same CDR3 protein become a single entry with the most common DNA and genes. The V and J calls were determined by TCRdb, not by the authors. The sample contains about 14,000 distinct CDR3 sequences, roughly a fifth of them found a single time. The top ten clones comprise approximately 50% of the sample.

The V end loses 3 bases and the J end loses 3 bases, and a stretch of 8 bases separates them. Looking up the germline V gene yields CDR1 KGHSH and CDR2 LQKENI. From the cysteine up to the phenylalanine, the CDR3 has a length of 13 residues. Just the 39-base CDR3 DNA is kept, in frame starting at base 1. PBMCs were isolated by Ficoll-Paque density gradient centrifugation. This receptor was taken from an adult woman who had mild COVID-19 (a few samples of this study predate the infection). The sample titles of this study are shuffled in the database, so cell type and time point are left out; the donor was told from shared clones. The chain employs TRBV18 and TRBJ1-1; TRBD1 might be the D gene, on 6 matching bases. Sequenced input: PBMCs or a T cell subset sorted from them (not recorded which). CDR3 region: CASSPSGDTEAFF. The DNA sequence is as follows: TGTGCCAGCTCACCTTCAGGGGACACTGAAGCTTTCTTT.